This TCR beta chain is from a study of regulatory T cells in long-lasting Graves disease. Study information: Graves' patients (newly diagnosed) had been on antithyroid drugs under 3 months.

For TCR beta, libraries came from iRepertoire HTBI primers and Arm-PCR of CDR3 regions. As handled by the study authors: Samples jointly harbored 55 to 75 TRBV and 14 TRBJ segments. TCRdb re-analysed the multiplex PCR reads in MiXCR, keeping a single row per CDR3 protein. The V and J calls shown here were made by TCRdb, not taken from the authors' results. In the table there are 530,000 or so distinct CDR3 sequences, about 16% of which are singletons. Time point defined: newly diagnosed GD, antithyroid drugs for less than 3 months. Generation of the TCR library employed RNA extracted from PBMCs. Separately, the same data were catalogued under a study of T cells in Graves' hyperthyroidism and ophthalmopathy.

This sequence was found in a young man with Graves disease. Sample: peripheral blood mononuclear cells (PBMCs), taken at new diagnosis, from a patient treated with antithyroid drugs.

CDR3 nucleotide sequence: TGTGCCAGCAGCCCCAGACGGGGGCTGGGTGAAAAACTGTTTTTT. It yields the protein CASSPRRGLGEKLFF. V gene TRBV6-1 combines with J gene TRBJ1-4, with D possibly TRBD1 on 6 matching bases. The CDR3 runs 15 residues. Trimming cost V 6 bases and J 7 bases, with 18 bases left between them. CDR1 is MNHNS, CDR2 SASEGT, per germline.